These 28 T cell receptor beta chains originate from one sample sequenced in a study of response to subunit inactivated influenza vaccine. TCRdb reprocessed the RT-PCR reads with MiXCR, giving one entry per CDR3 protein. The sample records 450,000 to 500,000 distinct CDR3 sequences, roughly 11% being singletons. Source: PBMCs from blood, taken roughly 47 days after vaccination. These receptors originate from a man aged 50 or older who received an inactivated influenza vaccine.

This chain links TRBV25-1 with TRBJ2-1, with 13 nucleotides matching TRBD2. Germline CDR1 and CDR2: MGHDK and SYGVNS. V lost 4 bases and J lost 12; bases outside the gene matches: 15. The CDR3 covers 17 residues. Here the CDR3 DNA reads TGTGCCAGCAGTGCCCAGACTAGCGGGAGGTTTTTAGTGGGGCAGTTCTTC. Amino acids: CASSAQTSGRFLVGQFF.

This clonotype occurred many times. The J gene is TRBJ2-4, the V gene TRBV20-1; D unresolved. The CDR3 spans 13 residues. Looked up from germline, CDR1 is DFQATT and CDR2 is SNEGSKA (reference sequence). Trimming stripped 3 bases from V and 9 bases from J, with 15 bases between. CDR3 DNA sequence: TGCAGTGCTAGGGGTCATTCGAGACCCATTCAGTACTTC. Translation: CSARGHSRPIQYF.

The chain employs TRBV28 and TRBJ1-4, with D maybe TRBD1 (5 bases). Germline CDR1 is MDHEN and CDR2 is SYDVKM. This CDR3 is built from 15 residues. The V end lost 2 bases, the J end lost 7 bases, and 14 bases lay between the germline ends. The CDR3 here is CASSLESGRSEKLFF. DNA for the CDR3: TGTGCCAGCAGTTTAGAGTCAGGGAGGAGTGAAAAACTGTTTTTT.

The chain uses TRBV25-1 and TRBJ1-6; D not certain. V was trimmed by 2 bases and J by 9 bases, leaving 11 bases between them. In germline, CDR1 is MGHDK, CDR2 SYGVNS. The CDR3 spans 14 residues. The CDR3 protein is CASSEGRVGSPLHF. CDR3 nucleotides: TGTGCCAGCAGTGAAGGACGGGTTGGTTCACCCCTCCACTTT.

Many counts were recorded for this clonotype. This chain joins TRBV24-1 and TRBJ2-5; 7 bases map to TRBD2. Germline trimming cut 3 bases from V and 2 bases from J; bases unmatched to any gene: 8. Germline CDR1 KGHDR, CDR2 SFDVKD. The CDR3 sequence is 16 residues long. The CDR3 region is CATSDGGGSRQETQYF. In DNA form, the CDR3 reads TGTGCCACCAGTGATGGGGGGGGAAGCCGTCAAGAGACCCAGTACTTC.

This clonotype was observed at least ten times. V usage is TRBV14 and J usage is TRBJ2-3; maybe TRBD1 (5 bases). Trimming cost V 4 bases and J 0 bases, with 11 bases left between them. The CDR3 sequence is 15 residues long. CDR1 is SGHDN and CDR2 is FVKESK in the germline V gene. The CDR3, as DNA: TGTGCCAGCAGCCGACAGTTGGCTAGCACAGATACGCAGTATTTT. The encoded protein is CASSRQLASTDTQYF.

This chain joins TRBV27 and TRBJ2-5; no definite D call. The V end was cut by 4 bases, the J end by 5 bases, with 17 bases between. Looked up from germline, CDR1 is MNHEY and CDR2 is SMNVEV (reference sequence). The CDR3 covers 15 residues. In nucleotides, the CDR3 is TGTGCCAGCAGTTCATCCTTTTCGGCGTCTGAGACCCAGTACTTC. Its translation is CASSSSFSASETQYF.

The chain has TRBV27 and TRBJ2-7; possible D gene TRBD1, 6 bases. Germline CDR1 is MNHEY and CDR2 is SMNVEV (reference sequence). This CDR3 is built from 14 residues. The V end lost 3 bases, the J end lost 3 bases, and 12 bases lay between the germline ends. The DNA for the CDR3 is TGTGCCAGCAGTTTCAGGGGAGAGGACTACGAGCAGTACTTC. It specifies CASSFRGEDYEQYF.

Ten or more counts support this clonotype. CDR3 loop: CASSYATGPGNTIYF. The CDR3 nucleotides read TGTGCCAGCAGTTACGCTACAGGGCCTGGAAACACCATATATTTT. The chain recombines TRBV6-5 with TRBJ1-3; D perhaps matches TRBD1 (6 bases). Germline V gene lookup returns CDR1 MNHEY and CDR2 SVGAGI. V lost 2 bases, J lost 2 bases, and 10 bases lay in between. This CDR3 region has 15 residues.

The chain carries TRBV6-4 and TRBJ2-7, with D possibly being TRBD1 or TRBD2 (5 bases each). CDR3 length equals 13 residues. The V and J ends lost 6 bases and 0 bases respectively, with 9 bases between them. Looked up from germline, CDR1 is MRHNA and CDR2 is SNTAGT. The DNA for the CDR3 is TGTGCCAGCAGGGGGACCGACTCCTACGAGCAGTACTTC. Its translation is CASRGTDSYEQYF.

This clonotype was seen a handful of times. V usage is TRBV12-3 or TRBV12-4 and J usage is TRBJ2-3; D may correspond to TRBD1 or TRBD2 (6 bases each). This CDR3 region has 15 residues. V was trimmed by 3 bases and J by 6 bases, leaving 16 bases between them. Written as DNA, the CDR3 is TGTGCCAGCAGTTTTTGGAGGGGGAGCCAGGATACGCAGTATTTT. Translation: CASSFWRGSQDTQYF.

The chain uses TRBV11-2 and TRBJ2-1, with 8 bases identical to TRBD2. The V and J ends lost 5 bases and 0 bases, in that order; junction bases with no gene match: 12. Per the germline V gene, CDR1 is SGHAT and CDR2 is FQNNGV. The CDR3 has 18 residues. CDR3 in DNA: TGTGCCAGCAGCCCCCGGGGGGGGCGAGGGGGCTCCTACAATGAGCAGTTCTTC. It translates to CASSPRGGRGGSYNEQFF.

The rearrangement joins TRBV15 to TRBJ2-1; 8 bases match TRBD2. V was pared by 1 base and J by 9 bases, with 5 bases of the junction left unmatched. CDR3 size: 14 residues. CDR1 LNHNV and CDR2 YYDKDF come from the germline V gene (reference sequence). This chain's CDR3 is CATSRVRSGGEQFF. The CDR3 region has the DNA TGTGCCACCAGCAGAGTTCGGAGCGGGGGTGAGCAGTTCTTC.

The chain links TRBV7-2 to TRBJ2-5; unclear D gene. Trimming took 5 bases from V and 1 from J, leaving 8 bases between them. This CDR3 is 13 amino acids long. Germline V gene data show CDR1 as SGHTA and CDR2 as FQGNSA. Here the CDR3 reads CASSPPSQETQYF. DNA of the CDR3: TGTGCCAGCAGCCCACCATCCCAAGAGACCCAGTACTTC.

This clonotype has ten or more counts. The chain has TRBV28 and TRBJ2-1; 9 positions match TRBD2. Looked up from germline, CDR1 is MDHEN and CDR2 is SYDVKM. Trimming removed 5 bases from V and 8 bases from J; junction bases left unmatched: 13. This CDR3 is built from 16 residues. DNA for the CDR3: TGTGCCAGCAGTCCCCTGGGGGTAGCGGGAGCGGATGAGCAGTTCTTC. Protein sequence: CASSPLGVAGADEQFF.

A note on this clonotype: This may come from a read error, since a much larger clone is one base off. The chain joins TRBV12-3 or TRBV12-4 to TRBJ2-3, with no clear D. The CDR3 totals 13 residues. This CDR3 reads CASRPPSTETQYF. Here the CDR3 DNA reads TGTGCCAGCAGGCCGCCGAGCACAGAGACGCAGTATTTT.

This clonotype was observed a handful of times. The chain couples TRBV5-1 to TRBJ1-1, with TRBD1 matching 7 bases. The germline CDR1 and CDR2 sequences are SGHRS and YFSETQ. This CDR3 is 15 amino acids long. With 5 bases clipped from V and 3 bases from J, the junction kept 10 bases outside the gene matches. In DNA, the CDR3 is TGCGCCAGCAGTTCCGGACAGGTCGGGGACACTGAAGCTTTCTTT. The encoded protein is CASSSGQVGDTEAFF. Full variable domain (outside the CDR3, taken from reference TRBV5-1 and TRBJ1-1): KAGVTQTPRYLIKTRGQQVTLSCSPISGHRSVSWYQQTPGQGLQFLFEYFSETQRNKGNFPGRFSGRQFSNSRSEMNVSTLELGDSALYLCASSSGQVGDTEAFFGQGTRLTVV.

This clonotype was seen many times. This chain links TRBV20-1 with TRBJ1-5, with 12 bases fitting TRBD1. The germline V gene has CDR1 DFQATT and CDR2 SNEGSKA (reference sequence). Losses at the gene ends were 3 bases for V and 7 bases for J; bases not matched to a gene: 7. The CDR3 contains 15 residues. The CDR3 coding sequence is TGCAGTGCTAGCGATAGGGACAGGGGGCGCCAGCCCCAGCATTTT. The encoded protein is CSASDRDRGRQPQHF.

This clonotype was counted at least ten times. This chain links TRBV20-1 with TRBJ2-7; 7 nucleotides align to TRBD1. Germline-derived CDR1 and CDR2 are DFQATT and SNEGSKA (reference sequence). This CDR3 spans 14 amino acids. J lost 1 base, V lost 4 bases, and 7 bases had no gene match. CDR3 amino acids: CSATRQGESYEQYF. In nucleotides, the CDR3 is TGCAGTGCTACCCGCCAGGGGGAGTCCTACGAGCAGTACTTC.

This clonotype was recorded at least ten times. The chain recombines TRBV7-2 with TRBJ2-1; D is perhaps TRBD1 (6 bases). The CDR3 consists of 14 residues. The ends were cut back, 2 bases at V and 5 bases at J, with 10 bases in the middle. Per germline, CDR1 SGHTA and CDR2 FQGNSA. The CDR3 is CASSLTGGHNEQFF. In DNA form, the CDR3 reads TGTGCCAGCAGCTTAACTGGGGGCCACAATGAGCAGTTCTTC.

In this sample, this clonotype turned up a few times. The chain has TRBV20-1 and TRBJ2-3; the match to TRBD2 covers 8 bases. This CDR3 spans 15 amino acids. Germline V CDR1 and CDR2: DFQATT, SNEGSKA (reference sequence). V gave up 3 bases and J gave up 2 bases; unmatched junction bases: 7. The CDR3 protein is CSARGRAGATDTQYF. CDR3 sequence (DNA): TGCAGTGCTAGGGGTCGAGCGGGGGCCACAGATACGCAGTATTTT.

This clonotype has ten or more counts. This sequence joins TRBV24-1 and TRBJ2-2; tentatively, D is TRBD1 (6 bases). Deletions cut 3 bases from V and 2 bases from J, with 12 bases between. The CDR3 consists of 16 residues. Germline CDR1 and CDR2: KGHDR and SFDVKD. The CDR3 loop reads CATSDPDRGNTGELFF. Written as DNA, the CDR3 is TGTGCCACCAGTGATCCGGACAGAGGAAACACCGGGGAGCTGTTTTTT.

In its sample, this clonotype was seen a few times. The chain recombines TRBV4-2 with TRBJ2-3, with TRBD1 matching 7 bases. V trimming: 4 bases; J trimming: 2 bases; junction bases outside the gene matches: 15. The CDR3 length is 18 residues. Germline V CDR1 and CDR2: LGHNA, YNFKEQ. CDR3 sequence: CASSPTGTAERDTDTQYF. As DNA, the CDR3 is TGTGCCAGCAGCCCGACCGGGACAGCGGAAAGAGACACAGATACGCAGTATTTT.

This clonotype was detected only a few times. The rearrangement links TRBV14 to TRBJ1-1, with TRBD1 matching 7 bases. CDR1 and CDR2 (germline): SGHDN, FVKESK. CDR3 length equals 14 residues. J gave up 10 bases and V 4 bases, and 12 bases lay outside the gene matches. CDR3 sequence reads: CASSLRQGWGPAFF. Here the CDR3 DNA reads TGTGCCAGCAGCCTGCGACAGGGATGGGGCCCAGCTTTCTTT.

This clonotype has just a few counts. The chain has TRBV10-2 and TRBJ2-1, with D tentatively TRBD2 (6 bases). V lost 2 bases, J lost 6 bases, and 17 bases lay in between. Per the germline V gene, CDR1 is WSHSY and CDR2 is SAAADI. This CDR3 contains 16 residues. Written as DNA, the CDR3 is TGCGCCAGCAGTGAGATTCCGGGAGTGGGATCCAATGAGCAGTTCTTC. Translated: CASSEIPGVGSNEQFF.

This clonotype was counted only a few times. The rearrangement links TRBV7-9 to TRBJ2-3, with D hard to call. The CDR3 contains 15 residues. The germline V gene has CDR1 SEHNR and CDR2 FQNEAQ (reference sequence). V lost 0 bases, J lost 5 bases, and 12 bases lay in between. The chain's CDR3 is CASSLADPSEDTQYF. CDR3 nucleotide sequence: TGTGCCAGCAGCTTAGCGGACCCTTCAGAAGATACGCAGTATTTT. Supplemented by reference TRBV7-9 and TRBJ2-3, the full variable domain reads DTGVSQNPRHKITKRGQNVTFRCDPISEHNRLYWYRQTLGQGPEFLTYFQNEAQLEKSRLLSDRFSAERPKGSFSTLEIQRTEQGDSAMYLCASSLADPSEDTQYFGPGTRLTVL.

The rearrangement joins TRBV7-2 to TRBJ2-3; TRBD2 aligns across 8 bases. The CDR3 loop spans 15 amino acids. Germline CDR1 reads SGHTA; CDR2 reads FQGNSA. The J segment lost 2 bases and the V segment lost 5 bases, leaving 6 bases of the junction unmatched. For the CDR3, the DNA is TGTGCCAGCAGCAAAACTAGCGGCTACACAGATACGCAGTATTTT. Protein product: CASSKTSGYTDTQYF. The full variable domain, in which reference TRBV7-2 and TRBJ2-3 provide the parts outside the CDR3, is GAGVSQSPSNKVTEKGKDVELRCDPISGHTALYWYRQSLGQGLEFLIYFQGNSAPDKSGLPSDRFSAERTGGSVSTLTIQRTQQEDSAVYLCASSKTSGYTDTQYFGPGTRLTVL.

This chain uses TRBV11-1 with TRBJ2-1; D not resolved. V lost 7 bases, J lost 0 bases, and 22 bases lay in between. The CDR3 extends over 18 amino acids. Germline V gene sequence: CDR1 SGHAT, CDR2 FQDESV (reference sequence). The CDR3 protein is CASTKDREPRTSYNEQFF. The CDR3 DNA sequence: TGTGCCAGCACCAAGGACCGAGAACCTCGGACCTCCTACAATGAGCAGTTCTTC.